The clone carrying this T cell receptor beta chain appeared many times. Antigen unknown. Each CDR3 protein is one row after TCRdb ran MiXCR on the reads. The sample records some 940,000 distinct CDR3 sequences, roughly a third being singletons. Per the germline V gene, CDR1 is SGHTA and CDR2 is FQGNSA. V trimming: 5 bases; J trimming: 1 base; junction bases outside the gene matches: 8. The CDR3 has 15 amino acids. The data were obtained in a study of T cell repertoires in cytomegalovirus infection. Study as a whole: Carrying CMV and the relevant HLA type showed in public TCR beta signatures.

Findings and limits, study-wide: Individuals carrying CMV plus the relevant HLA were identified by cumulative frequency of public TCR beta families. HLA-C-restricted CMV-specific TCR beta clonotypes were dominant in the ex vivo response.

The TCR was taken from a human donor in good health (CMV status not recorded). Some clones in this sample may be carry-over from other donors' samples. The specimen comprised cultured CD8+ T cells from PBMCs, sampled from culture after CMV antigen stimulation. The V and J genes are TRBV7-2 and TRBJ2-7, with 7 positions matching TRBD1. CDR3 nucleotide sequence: TGTGCCAGCAGCGTCCCCGGGACAGTTTCCTACGAGCAGTACTTC. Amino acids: CASSVPGTVSYEQYF.